A single sample is the source of the 31 T cell receptor beta chains below, sequenced in a study of blood T cell repertoires in COVID-19. Measured with immunoSEQ multiplex PCR; TCRdb has only the in-frame clones, and not every one. The sample consists of 220,000 or so clones, under 90% of them appearing once. Sequencing was carried out using peripheral blood. These receptors came from a woman older than 75 with acute or convalescent COVID-19.

The rearrangement links TRBV18 to TRBJ2-6, with a possible D match to TRBD1 (6 bases). CDR1 is KGHSH and CDR2 is LQKENI in the germline V gene. V was trimmed by 6 bases and J by 1 base, leaving 13 bases between them. The CDR3 length is 16 residues. The CDR3 bases are TGTGCCAGCTCGTCGAAACAGGGTTCTGGGGCCAACGTCCTGACTTTC. This translates into CASSSKQGSGANVLTF.

This clone showed up just once. CDR3 loop: CASSPPGGGPSGLYNEQFF. The CDR3 region has the DNA TGTGCCAGCTCACCACCGGGGGGGGGCCCTAGCGGACTTTACAATGAGCAGTTCTTC. This chain links TRBV18 with TRBJ2-1; perhaps TRBD2 as D (7 bases). This CDR3 is 19 amino acids long. V was clipped by 0 bases and J by 4 bases, with 22 bases between them. Germline V CDR1 and CDR2: KGHSH, LQKENI.

V gene TRBV5-5 combines with J gene TRBJ1-3; TRBD1 matches at 7 bases. The V gene's germline CDR1 is SGHKS and CDR2 YYEKEE (reference sequence). V was clipped by 0 bases and J by 5 bases; unmatched bases: 8. This CDR3 region has 16 residues. The CDR3 DNA sequence: TGTGCCAGCAGCTTGGCGGCAGGGGGAAGTCGAAACACCATATATTTT. This gives the protein CASSLAAGGSRNTIYF.

The genes are TRBV5-1 and TRBJ2-1, with 11 bases that match TRBD2. The CDR3 runs 16 residues. Germline-derived CDR1 and CDR2 are SGHRS and YFSETQ. V trimming: 3 bases; J trimming: 2 bases; junction bases outside the gene matches: 4. This CDR3 is CASSSLAGGAYNEQFF. As DNA, the CDR3 is TGCGCCAGCAGCTCTCTAGCGGGGGGAGCCTACAATGAGCAGTTCTTC.

The gene calls are TRBV27 and TRBJ1-3; no definite D call. The CDR3 is made up of 16 amino acids. The V end lost 6 bases, the J end lost 0 bases, and 15 bases lay between the germline ends. Germline CDR1 reads MNHEY; CDR2 reads SMNVEV (reference sequence). The chain's CDR3 is CASRPSQAISGNTIYF. The CDR3 coding sequence is TGTGCCAGCAGGCCAAGTCAGGCGATCTCTGGAAACACCATATATTTT.

The chain couples TRBV3-1 (or the pseudogene TRBV3-2) to TRBJ1-1, with D unclear. The germline CDR1 and CDR2 sequences are LGHDT and YNNKEL (reference sequence). The V and J ends lost 1 base and 10 bases respectively, with 10 bases between them. This CDR3 is 12 amino acids long. The CDR3 region is CASSQGPLGAFF. CDR3 nucleotide sequence: TGTGCCAGCAGCCAAGGGCCTCTAGGAGCTTTCTTT.

This chain joins TRBV7-9 and TRBJ1-1; 7 bases are shared with TRBD1. Germline values: CDR1 SEHNR, CDR2 FQNEAQ (reference sequence). The CDR3 is 14 amino acids. After removal of 2 bases from V and 3 bases from J, the junction contained 3 bases not matched to a gene. CDR3 nucleotides: TGTGCCAGCAGCTTATTCGGGACAGACACTGAAGCTTTCTTT. Protein sequence: CASSLFGTDTEAFF.

The chain couples TRBV2 to TRBJ2-5; 9 nucleotides line up with TRBD2. The ends lost 2 bases at V and 13 bases at J; junction bases unmatched: 11. The length of the CDR3 is 14 residues. In germline, CDR1 is SNHLY, CDR2 FYNNEI. This chain's CDR3 is CASSESNSGGPRYF. CDR3 nucleotide sequence: TGTGCCAGCAGTGAATCAAATAGCGGGGGTCCACGGTACTTC. The full variable domain, with the rest looked up from reference TRBV2 and TRBJ2-5, is EPEVTQTPSHQVTQMGQEVILRCVPISNHLYFYWYRQILGQKVEFLVSFYNNEISEKSEIFDDQFSVERPDGSNFTLKIRSTKLEDSAMYFCASSESNSGGPRYFGPGTRLLVL.

V and J are TRBV5-1 and TRBJ2-1, with D hard to call. The V end lost 4 bases, the J end lost 0 bases, and 14 bases lay between the germline ends. CDR1 and CDR2 (germline): SGHRS, YFSETQ. This CDR3 has 16 residues. The CDR3 spells CASSGGRVSSYNEQFF. CDR3 in DNA: TGCGCCAGCAGCGGCGGCCGGGTCAGCTCCTACAATGAGCAGTTCTTC.

This chain joins TRBV12-5 and TRBJ2-1; TRBD1 agrees at 9 bases. V shed 1 base, J shed 5 bases, and the junction held 9 bases outside the gene matches. Germline values: CDR1 LGHNT, CDR2 FRNRAP. CDR3 length: 17 residues. The CDR3 DNA is TGTGCTAGTGGTTTGGAACCAACAGGGGGCTATAACAATGAGCAGTTCTTC. This codes for CASGLEPTGGYNNEQFF.

The chain uses TRBV6-1 and TRBJ2-1, with a tentative D call TRBD1 (6 bases). CDR1 and CDR2 (germline): MNHNS, SASEGT. Trimming took 0 bases from V and 15 from J, leaving 12 bases between them. This CDR3 is built from 12 residues. The CDR3 DNA follows: TGTGCCAGCAGTGAAGCGGCGGACAGAAGGTTCTTC. This translates into CASSEAADRRFF.

The chain couples TRBV7-2 to TRBJ1-3; the D gene is possibly TRBD1 (5 bases). The germline V gene encodes CDR1 SGHTA and CDR2 FQGNSA. The CDR3 totals 16 residues. V shed 5 bases and J shed 0 bases, with 14 bases lying between them. The CDR3 nucleotides read TGTGCCAGCAGCCCTGGGGGGAGATTCTCTGGAAACACCATATATTTT. This translates into CASSPGGRFSGNTIYF.

J is TRBJ1-2 and V is TRBV4-2; 10 bases match TRBD1. Germline V gene sequence: CDR1 LGHNA, CDR2 YNFKEQ. This CDR3 has 17 amino acids. J gave up 8 bases and V 0 bases, and 12 bases lay outside the gene matches. CDR3 in amino acids: CASSQDPWDRGEEGYTF. The CDR3 DNA is TGTGCCAGCAGCCAAGATCCGTGGGACAGGGGCGAGGAGGGCTACACCTTC.

The chain couples TRBV7-2 to TRBJ2-3; D is unresolved. CDR3 length equals 14 residues. Trimming cost V 1 base and J 2 bases, with 7 bases left between them. The germline CDR1 and CDR2 sequences are SGHTA and FQGNSA. This CDR3 reads CASSLGAATDTQYF. CDR3 in DNA: TGTGCCAGCAGCTTAGGGGCCGCCACAGATACGCAGTATTTT. The variable domain in full, completed from reference TRBV7-2 and TRBJ2-3, reads GAGVSQSPSNKVTEKGKDVELRCDPISGHTALYWYRQSLGQGLEFLIYFQGNSAPDKSGLPSDRFSAERTGGSVSTLTIQRTQQEDSAVYLCASSLGAATDTQYFGPGTRLTVL.

CDR3 nucleotide sequence: TGTGCCAGCAGCCGTGCCTACGAGCAGTACTTC. Protein sequence: CASSRAYEQYF. The chain recombines TRBV11-2 with TRBJ2-7, with D unresolved. Germline V CDR1 and CDR2: SGHAT, FQNNGV. The CDR3 covers 11 residues. V shed 5 bases and J shed 2 bases, with 4 bases lying between them.

In this sample, this clone turned up once. The CDR3 loop reads CASSPPGLYGYTF. The CDR3 DNA reads as TGTGCCAGCAGTCCACCGGGTCTCTATGGCTACACCTTC. The chain joins TRBV28 to TRBJ1-2, with no clear D. Trimming cost V 5 bases and J 4 bases, with 11 bases left between them. From germline, CDR1 is MDHEN and CDR2 SYDVKM. The CDR3 spans 13 residues.

The chain couples TRBV12-3 or TRBV12-4 to TRBJ1-1; D possibly corresponds to TRBD1 (5 bases). Trimming removed 4 bases from V and 4 bases from J, with 10 bases in between. This CDR3 has 13 residues. The CDR3 nucleotides are TGTGCCAGCAGTTCGGACACGCTCACTGAAGCTTTCTTT. Its translation: CASSSDTLTEAFF.

The V call is TRBV7-8, the J call TRBJ2-1; TRBD1 aligns across 7 bases. Germline V gene sequence: CDR1 SGHVS, CDR2 FQNEAQ. The CDR3 sequence is 15 residues long. The V gene end was trimmed by 5 bases and the J gene end by 1 base; junction bases not matched to a gene: 5. In DNA form, the CDR3 reads TGTGCCAGCAGCCGAGGGACAGAATCCTACAATGAGCAGTTCTTC. Translated, it gives CASSRGTESYNEQFF. Full variable domain (outside the CDR3, taken from reference TRBV7-8 and TRBJ2-1): GAGVSQSPRYKVAKRGQDVALRCDPISGHVSLFWYQQALGQGPEFLTYFQNEAQLDKSGLPSDRFFAERPEGSVSTLKIQRTQQEDSAVYLCASSRGTESYNEQFFGPGTRLTVL.

The CDR3 sequence is CASSLWVEEGSPLHF. The CDR3 DNA is TGTGCCAGCAGCTTATGGGTGGAAGAGGGTTCACCCCTCCACTTT. The rearrangement uses TRBV7-3 and TRBJ1-6, with no clear D. The CDR3 sequence is 15 residues long. Germline V gene lookup returns CDR1 SGHTA and CDR2 FQGTGA. The V end lost 2 bases, the J end lost 9 bases, and 14 bases lay between the germline ends.

The chain uses TRBV24-1 and TRBJ2-2; the D gene is possibly TRBD1 (6 bases). The V and J ends lost 5 bases and 4 bases respectively, with 13 bases between them. The CDR3 spans 15 residues. CDR1 is KGHDR and CDR2 is SFDVKD in the germline V gene. CDR3 in DNA: TGTGCCACCAGTGGCCAGGGGTTTGCCACCGGGGAGCTGTTTTTT. Protein: CATSGQGFATGELFF.

This clone has only a few counts. V is TRBV18 and J is TRBJ1-3, with 9 bases identical to TRBD1. The CDR3 loop spans 15 amino acids. Germline lookup yields CDR1 KGHSH and CDR2 LQKENI. Trimming took 3 bases from V and 7 from J; bases not matched to a gene: 7. This CDR3 reads CASSPGTGRWNTIYF. In DNA, the CDR3 is TGTGCCAGCTCACCCGGGACAGGGCGGTGGAACACCATATATTTT.

The CDR3 nucleotides are TGTGCCAGCAGTGCAATAGCGGGGGGCCTGCGAGATACGCAGTATTTT. Its translation is CASSAIAGGLRDTQYF. The chain has TRBV6-6 and TRBJ2-3; 10 bases are a match to TRBD2. The CDR3 is made up of 16 amino acids. Per germline, CDR1 MNHNY and CDR2 SVGAGI (reference sequence). V lost 5 bases and J lost 5; bases outside the gene matches: 10.

This rearrangement joins TRBV5-1 to TRBJ1-4; 7 nucleotides agree with TRBD1. The germline V gene has CDR1 SGHRS and CDR2 YFSETQ. This CDR3 comprises 15 residues. V lost 1 base, J lost 7 bases, and 7 bases stayed unmatched. The CDR3 DNA is TGCGCCAGCAGCTTGCGGACAGGAGGGGGTGAAAAACTGTTTTTT. Translated, it gives CASSLRTGGGEKLFF.

The chain is built from TRBV12-3 or TRBV12-4 and TRBJ1-5; no firm D call. The CDR3 runs 13 residues. With 6 bases removed from V and 7 bases from J, the gap between germline ends came to 13 bases. CDR3 DNA sequence: TGTGCCAGCAGCTCTGCCCGGTGGCAGCCCCAGCATTTT. It is translated as CASSSARWQPQHF.

This clone was seen only a few times. Other DNA sequences from this sample encode an identical CDR3 as well. V and J are TRBV11-2 and TRBJ1-1; D possibly corresponds to TRBD1 (6 bases). This CDR3 has 13 residues. Between the trimmed V and J ends, which lost 3 bases and 1 base, there was a span of 6 bases. Germline CDR1 is SGHAT and CDR2 is FQNNGV. Here the CDR3 reads CASSFRGNTEAFF. Written as DNA, the CDR3 is TGTGCCAGCAGCTTCAGGGGGAACACTGAAGCTTTCTTT.

The chain is built from TRBV2 and TRBJ2-2, with a tentative D call TRBD1 (6 bases). The length of the CDR3 is 15 residues. Germline V CDR1 and CDR2: SNHLY, FYNNEI. V was pared by 4 bases and J by 4 bases, with 13 bases between. This chain's CDR3 is CASSVDRRTTGELFF. CDR3 bases: TGTGCCAGCAGTGTGGACAGAAGAACCACCGGGGAGCTGTTTTTT.

The J gene is TRBJ2-7, the V gene TRBV27; D is possibly TRBD1 (5 bases). V shed 6 bases and J shed 2 bases, with 20 bases lying between them. The length of the CDR3 is 16 residues. The V gene's germline CDR1 is MNHEY and CDR2 SMNVEV (reference sequence). The CDR3 DNA sequence: TGTGCCAGCAGCCCCCTTTGGACAATAACTCCCTACGAGCAGTACTTC. It codes for CASSPLWTITPYEQYF.

CDR3 sequence: CSASGRLKNTEAFF. The CDR3 DNA is TGCAGTGCTAGTGGCAGACTTAAGAACACTGAAGCTTTCTTT. The gene calls are TRBV20-1 and TRBJ1-1; D is ambiguous. This CDR3 is 14 amino acids long. V lost 3 bases to trimming and J lost 1 base, with 12 bases between them. The V gene's germline CDR1 is DFQATT and CDR2 SNEGSKA (reference sequence).

The chain uses TRBV7-8 and TRBJ1-1, with a weak D call TRBD1 (5 bases). Trimming took off 5 bases at V and 0 bases at J, with 19 bases between the two ends. The CDR3 length is 17 residues. Germline V gene data show CDR1 as SGHVS and CDR2 as FQNEAQ. CDR3 loop: CASSKIRRGVVNTEAFF. The CDR3 region has the DNA TGTGCCAGCAGCAAGATTAGGCGGGGGGTGGTGAACACTGAAGCTTTCTTT.

The V call is TRBV29-1, the J call TRBJ1-3; D gene ambiguous. Germline V gene lookup returns CDR1 SQVTM and CDR2 ANQGSEA. Trimming removed 6 bases from V and 4 bases from J, with 19 bases in between. The CDR3 is 15 amino acids. CDR3 in amino acids: CSVEQMGRSGNTIYF. CDR3 nucleotides: TGCAGCGTGGAACAAATGGGGAGGTCAGGAAACACCATATATTTT.

The rearrangement links TRBV2 to TRBJ2-2; D may be TRBD1 (6 bases). V was pared by 6 bases and J by 6 bases, with 14 bases between. The CDR3 is 14 amino acids. CDR1 is SNHLY, CDR2 FYNNEI, per germline. The CDR3 protein is CASSEQGLSGELFF. DNA of the CDR3: TGTGCCAGCAGCGAACAGGGTCTATCCGGGGAGCTGTTTTTT.